This T cell receptor beta chain was profiled in a study of human T cells and chemical hapten exposure. For the study at large: Per-sample variation in TCR yield stemmed mainly from small pooled library volume differences.

This clonotype was detected a few times. TCRdb re-called the RACE reads with MiXCR, one entry per CDR3 protein. The top ten clones hold 1.5% to 2% of a sample with 180,000 or so distinct CDR3 sequences, roughly 15% of them seen once. Time point noted: patch test 1, 2 weeks after DPC sensitization. As to treatment: therapeutic diphenylcyclopropenone sensitization with weekly scalp DPC. Germline CDR1 GTSNPN, CDR2 SVGIG (reference sequence). The J segment lost 7 bases and the V segment lost 2 bases, leaving 7 bases of the junction unmatched. The CDR3 contains 14 residues. The rearrangement links TRBV30 to TRBJ2-1; 8 bases fit TRBD2. The sample was whole blood, taken in connection with sensitization to the hapten diphenylcyclopropenone (DPC). This TCR was sampled from a woman aged 25 to 39 with alopecia areata. Some clones in this sample may be carry-over from other donors' samples. This CDR3 reads CAWSRVPSGNEQFF. CDR3 nucleotide sequence: TGTGCCTGGAGTCGGGTGCCTAGCGGGAATGAGCAGTTCTTC.